The rows below give T cell receptor beta chains drawn from one sample of a study of cytomegalovirus exposure and HLA in healthy donors. Profiled with immunoSEQ multiplex PCR; TCRdb holds only in-frame clones, not every one. The sample carries hundreds of thousands of clones, 75% to 80% recorded once. Sequencing input: PBMCs. These receptor sequences come from a man aged 18 to 30 in good health and CMV-seronegative. The CDR3 runs from the conserved cysteine through the conserved F or W. A D gene is named only where the DNA matches it firmly. Clone sizes are given selectively: once, few, many, or a class where the clone is expanded.

size	D	V	J	CDR3	DNA
.	.	TRBV30	TRBJ1-2	CAWSVVWEDSYTF	TGTGCCTGGAGTGTAGTATGGGAGGATAGCTACACCTTC
once	TRBD2	TRBV2	TRBJ2-5	CASGGVGGQETQYF	TGTGCCAGCGGGGGGGTCGGGGGACAAGAGACCCAGTACTTC
once	.	TRBV6-1	TRBJ2-7	CASRTDNSYEQYF	TGTGCCAGCAGGACAGACAACTCCTACGAGCAGTACTTC
.	.	TRBV30	TRBJ2-3	CAWSVGPSFTDTQYF	TGTGCCTGGAGTGTCGGACCTAGCTTCACAGATACGCAGTATTTT
.	.	TRBV7-2	TRBJ1-1	CASSRGGGPEAFF	TGTGCCAGCAGCCGTGGGGGCGGGCCTGAAGCTTTCTTT
few	.	TRBV4-2	TRBJ1-2	CASSQEAADGYTF	TGTGCCAGCAGCCAAGAGGCCGCAGATGGCTACACCTTC
.	TRBD2	TRBV4-3	TRBJ2-3	CASSQDAGSGITDTQYF	TGCGCCAGCAGCCAAGATGCCGGTAGCGGGATCACAGATACGCAGTATTTT
once	.	TRBV19	TRBJ2-7	CASSATGWNEQYF	TGTGCCAGTAGTGCCACAGGTTGGAACGAGCAGTACTTC
.	TRBD2	TRBV7-7	TRBJ2-2	CASKPGRRDHTGELFF	TGTGCTAGCAAACCCGGGAGGAGGGACCACACCGGGGAGCTGTTTTTT
.	TRBD2	TRBV7-3	TRBJ2-5	CASSLYGGGTKETQYF	TGTGCCAGCAGCTTATACGGGGGGGGTACTAAAGAGACCCAGTACTTC
.	TRBD1	TRBV30	TRBJ1-2	CAWNLAGGYGYTF	TGTGCCTGGAATTTGGCAGGGGGCTATGGCTACACCTTC
.	TRBD2	TRBV7-3	TRBJ2-1	CASSFRLADYNEQFF	TGTGCCAGCAGCTTCCGACTAGCGGACTACAATGAGCAGTTCTTC
.	TRBD2	TRBV7-2	TRBJ2-3	CASSFPRRLAGVVDTQYF	TGTGCCAGCAGCTTTCCACGCAGACTAGCGGGAGTGGTAGATACGCAGTATTTT
.	.	TRBV4-1	TRBJ1-5	CASSQDPGNSNQPQHF	TGCGCCAGCAGCCAAGATCCGGGGAATAGCAATCAGCCCCAGCATTTT
.	.	TRBV11-3	TRBJ2-1	CASSLDRVGQFF	TGTGCCAGCAGCTTAGATCGGGTGGGGCAGTTCTTC
.	TRBD2	TRBV27	TRBJ2-5	CASSFLAGLRETQYF	TGTGCCAGCAGTTTTTTAGCGGGATTACGAGAGACCCAGTACTTC
.	TRBD2	TRBV5-4	TRBJ2-6	CASSLLTGGSGANVLTF	TGTGCCAGCAGCTTGTTGACGGGGGGCTCTGGGGCCAACGTCCTGACTTTC
few	.	TRBV2	TRBJ1-4	CASSELLGLNEKLFF	TGTGCCAGCAGCGAGCTTCTGGGACTTAATGAAAAACTGTTTTTT
few	.	TRBV19	TRBJ2-5	CASSPLDGMGETQYF	TGTGCCAGTAGCCCTCTGGACGGGATGGGGGAGACCCAGTACTTC
.	TRBD1	TRBV19	TRBJ1-1	CASSMDRGAAFF	TGTGCCAGTAGTATGGACAGGGGGGCCGCGTTCTTT
.	.	TRBV30	TRBJ1-6	CAWSPGGSSYNSPLHF	TGTGCCTGGAGTCCTGGGGGCAGCTCCTATAATTCACCCCTCCACTTT
.	.	TRBV7-6	TRBJ2-7	CASSLAREDHEQYF	TGTGCCAGCAGCTTAGCGCGAGAGGATCACGAGCAGTACTTC
.	TRBD1	TRBV9	TRBJ2-2	CASRGTGGSPGELFF	TGTGCCAGCAGGGGGACAGGGGGCTCTCCCGGGGAGCTGTTTTTT
.	.	TRBV7-2	TRBJ1-1	CASGHGTPDSEAFF	TGTGCCAGCGGTCACGGGACACCAGATTCTGAAGCTTTCTTT
few	TRBD1	TRBV7-8	TRBJ1-5	CASSLGQGHQPQHF	TGTGCCAGCAGCCTGGGACAGGGACATCAGCCCCAGCATTTT
.	TRBD2	TRBV11-1	TRBJ2-7	CASLTPNVAGGGYEQYF	TGTGCCAGCCTAACTCCTAATGTGGCGGGAGGAGGCTACGAGCAGTACTTC
.	TRBD1	TRBV18	TRBJ1-2	CASSQDRGLSYGYTF	TGTGCCAGCTCCCAGGACAGGGGGCTAAGCTATGGCTACACCTTC
.	.	TRBV4-3	TRBJ2-3	CASSQEADRDTQYF	TGCGCCAGCAGCCAAGAAGCCGACAGAGATACGCAGTATTTT
.	.	TRBV27	TRBJ2-3	CASSRRDTQYF	TGTGCCAGCAGCCGGCGGGATACGCAGTATTTT
.	TRBD1	TRBV27	TRBJ1-4	CASSSLGTGGREKLFF	TGTGCCAGCAGTTCGCTCGGGACAGGGGGCCGGGAAAAACTGTTTTTT
.	TRBD1	TRBV7-2	TRBJ1-2	CASSTQGVGGYTF	TGTGCCAGCAGCACCCAGGGGGTTGGTGGCTACACCTTC
.	.	TRBV2	TRBJ2-3	CASSPWGDGTDTQYF	TGTGCCAGCAGCCCCTGGGGGGACGGAACAGATACGCAGTATTTT
.	.	TRBV18	TRBJ1-5	CASSPSAGENQPQHF	TGTGCCAGCTCACCGAGTGCCGGGGAGAATCAGCCCCAGCATTTT
once	.	TRBV7-2	TRBJ2-7	CASSSSRAHEQYF	TGTGCCAGCAGCTCCAGCAGGGCCCACGAGCAGTACTTC
.	.	TRBV27	TRBJ2-3	CASSLGVLRTDTQYF	TGTGCCAGCAGTTTAGGAGTCTTACGCACAGATACGCAGTATTTT
.	TRBD2	TRBV2	TRBJ2-1	CASRGTSGGLAFF	TGTGCCAGCAGGGGGACTAGCGGGGGACTAGCGTTCTTC
.	.	TRBV5-1	TRBJ1-6	CASSSRWANSPLHF	TGCGCCAGCAGCTCCCGATGGGCTAATTCACCCCTCCACTTT
.	TRBD1	TRBV6-5	TRBJ2-7	CASSSPGQTYEQYF	TGTGCCAGCAGTTCCCCGGGACAGACCTACGAGCAGTACTTC
.	TRBD2	TRBV27	TRBJ2-3	CASKTSGVTDTQYF	TGTGCCAGCAAGACTAGCGGGGTAACAGATACGCAGTATTTT
few	TRBD1	TRBV6-6	TRBJ1-2	CASNEDRVNGYTF	TGTGCCAGCAACGAGGACAGGGTAAATGGCTACACCTTC
.	.	TRBV19	TRBJ2-1	CASSAPRWRALQFF	TGTGCCAGTAGTGCCCCCCGGTGGAGAGCGTTGCAGTTCTTC
.	.	TRBV19	TRBJ1-4	CASSIDRTAYEKLFF	TGTGCCAGTAGTATAGATCGTACAGCTTATGAAAAACTGTTTTTT
.	TRBD1	TRBV15	TRBJ2-7	CATSRTGTGTHEQYF	TGTGCCACCAGCAGGACCGGGACAGGAACCCACGAGCAGTACTTC
.	.	TRBV7-9	TRBJ1-5	CSSDPIGQGTQHF	TGTTCCAGCGACCCAATTGGCCAGGGCACCCAGCATTTT
.	TRBD1	TRBV19	TRBJ2-5	CASSPRQGKGTQYF	TGTGCCAGTAGTCCCCGACAGGGGAAGGGGACCCAGTACTTC
.	TRBD1	TRBV5-6	TRBJ2-3	CASSFTPTGDVDTQYF	TGTGCCAGCAGCTTTACCCCCACAGGGGATGTAGATACGCAGTATTTT
few	.	TRBV7-2	TRBJ2-1	CASSPAGRSYNEQFF	TGTGCCAGCAGCCCCGCGGGGCGCTCCTACAATGAGCAGTTCTTC